The 15 T cell receptor beta chains reported below all come from one sample, sequenced in a study of T cell repertoires in cytomegalovirus infection. TCRdb recomputed calls from the reads with MiXCR, one row per CDR3 protein. The data hold roughly 150,000 distinct CDR3 sequences, with less than 25% observed a single time. Antigens of these TCRs are unknown. Here the sequenced sample was CD8+ T cells from cultured PBMCs, taken from culture after CMV antigen stimulation. The receptors shown here come from a human donor in good health (CMV status not recorded). Some clones in this sample may be carry-over from other donors' samples.

In DNA, the CDR3 is TGTGCCAGCCGCTCAGCTCGGGCCGGTGAAAAACTGTTTTTT. It encodes CASRSARAGEKLFF. This chain uses TRBV7-8 with TRBJ1-4; D ambiguous. The CDR3 covers 14 residues. Germline CDR1 is SGHVS and CDR2 is FQNEAQ. The V gene lost 8 bases and the J gene lost 7 bases, with 17 bases spanning the gap.

This clonotype was detected only a few times. The rearrangement joins TRBV12-3 or TRBV12-4 to TRBJ1-1; perhaps TRBD1 as D (6 bases). V dropped 3 bases and J dropped 1 base, with 24 bases sitting between them. The CDR3 contains 19 residues. CDR3 loop: CASSFIGTPLLRGNTEAFF. The CDR3, as DNA: TGTGCCAGCAGTTTCATTGGGACACCGCTTCTCAGGGGGAACACTGAAGCTTTCTTT.

This clonotype has just a few counts. The V call is TRBV28, the J call TRBJ2-1; 7 nucleotides agree with TRBD2. From germline, CDR1 is MDHEN and CDR2 SYDVKM. V was clipped by 7 bases and J by 0 bases; unmatched bases: 18. The CDR3 totals 19 residues. The CDR3 nucleotides read TGTGCCAGCAATTCCCAGCGGGGCTATCCACCGAGCTCCTACAATGAGCAGTTCTTC. This sequence encodes CASNSQRGYPPSSYNEQFF.

The rearrangement joins TRBV7-6 to TRBJ2-7; unclear D gene. Between the trimmed V and J ends, which lost 1 base and 2 bases, there was a span of 12 bases. The CDR3 has 15 residues. Germline loops: CDR1 SGHVS, CDR2 FNYEAQ. The CDR3 DNA is TGTGCCAGCAGCTTAGAGTTAACAGACCCCTACGAGCAGTACTTC. Protein sequence: CASSLELTDPYEQYF. Full variable domain (missing parts from reference TRBV7-6 and TRBJ2-7): GAGVSQSPRYKVTKRGQDVALRCDPISGHVSLYWYRQALGQGPEFLTYFNYEAQQDKSGLPNDRFSAERPEGSISTLTIQRTEQRDSAMYRCASSLELTDPYEQYFGPGTRLTVT.

The rearrangement links TRBV15 to TRBJ1-2; the match to TRBD1 covers 7 bases. Per the germline V gene, CDR1 is LNHNV and CDR2 is YYDKDF (reference sequence). This CDR3 is 13 amino acids long. V shed 1 base and J 8 bases; nucleotides not matched to a gene: 4. Here the CDR3 DNA reads TGTGCCACCAGCAGAGTCGACAGGGACGGCTACACCTTC. As protein: CATSRVDRDGYTF.

CDR3 protein: CASSYSLAGGQDEQFF. CDR3 DNA sequence: TGTGCCAGCAGTTACTCCCTAGCGGGGGGCCAGGATGAGCAGTTCTTC. This chain uses TRBV6-2 or TRBV6-3 with TRBJ2-1, with 11 bases fitting TRBD2. J lost 8 bases, V lost 0 bases, and 6 bases had no gene match. The CDR3 length is 16 residues. Per germline, CDR1 MNHEY and CDR2 SVGEGT.

A few counts support this clonotype. The V and J genes are TRBV12-3 or TRBV12-4 and TRBJ2-6; D remains unclear. The CDR3 runs 13 residues. V was cut by 7 bases and J by 1 base, with 5 bases left in between. CDR3 loop: CASTVSGANVLTF. DNA of the CDR3: TGTGCCAGCACCGTTTCTGGGGCCAACGTCCTGACTTTC.

There are many counts of this clonotype. The chain couples TRBV27 to TRBJ1-1; 7 bases align to TRBD1. This CDR3 region has 13 residues. V was clipped by 4 bases and J by 1 base; unmatched bases: 0. The V gene's germline CDR1 is MNHEY and CDR2 SMNVEV (reference sequence). The CDR3: CASSWTGNTEAFF. The CDR3 DNA reads as TGTGCCAGCAGTTGGACAGGGAACACTGAAGCTTTCTTT.

V usage is TRBV6-2 or TRBV6-3 and J usage is TRBJ1-2; possible D gene TRBD1, 5 bases. The germline V gene encodes CDR1 MNHEY and CDR2 SVGEGT. The ends were cut back, 2 bases at V and 8 bases at J, with 9 bases in the middle. CDR3 size: 12 residues. CDR3: CASSYGGSGYTF. Written as DNA, the CDR3 is TGTGCCAGCAGTTACGGGGGGAGCGGCTACACCTTC.

This clonotype was seen many times. V and J are TRBV19 and TRBJ2-7; D unclear. Trimming took 4 bases from V and 5 from J, leaving 21 bases between them. The CDR3 has 16 residues. Germline CDR1 is LNHDA and CDR2 is SQIVND (reference sequence). The CDR3 bases are TGTGCCAGTAGTACCCTCCACTACACATGGGAACACGAGCAGTACTTC. Its protein is CASSTLHYTWEHEQYF.

The sample holds a few counts of this clonotype. Here the CDR3 DNA reads TGTGCCGCAACGGACACGCAAGAGACCCAGTACTTC. It yields the protein CAATDTQETQYF. This chain connects TRBV6-8 to TRBJ2-5, with D perhaps matching TRBD1 (5 bases). The CDR3 covers 12 residues. V was shortened by 11 bases and J by 2 bases, with 12 bases between the two germline ends. Germline values: CDR1 MNHGY, CDR2 SAAAGT.

The chain uses TRBV7-2 and TRBJ2-1; 8 bases align to TRBD2. The CDR3 is 15 amino acids. The germline V gene has CDR1 SGHTA and CDR2 FQGNSA. V dropped 4 bases and J dropped 0; count of bases not matched to a gene: 2. The CDR3 reads CASSSLAVSYNEQFF. CDR3 sequence (DNA): TGTGCCAGCAGCTCACTAGCGGTCTCCTACAATGAGCAGTTCTTC.

The chain combines TRBV29-1 with TRBJ1-1; D perhaps matches TRBD1 (5 bases). V was clipped by 7 bases and J by 1 base, with 10 bases between them. This CDR3 comprises 12 residues. CDR1 SQVTM and CDR2 ANQGSEA come from the germline V gene. The CDR3 loop is CSGGRKNTEAFF. CDR3 nucleotide sequence: TGCAGCGGGGGACGGAAGAACACTGAAGCTTTCTTT.

The chain employs TRBV5-6 and TRBJ1-2; tentatively, D is TRBD1 (6 bases). Germline values: CDR1 SGHDT, CDR2 YYEEEE. The CDR3 is 15 residues long. V lost 0 bases, J lost 3 bases, and 12 bases lay in between. The CDR3 loop reads CASSLGTAVYYGYTF. CDR3 sequence (DNA): TGTGCCAGCAGCTTGGGGACAGCGGTCTACTATGGCTACACCTTC.

V and J are TRBV4-3 and TRBJ2-7, with 10 positions matching TRBD1. V gave up 6 bases and J gave up 1 base; unmatched junction bases: 6. The CDR3 extends over 15 amino acids. Looked up from germline, CDR1 is LGHNA and CDR2 is YSLEER. The CDR3 spells CASSRTGGGSYEQYF. The CDR3 DNA reads as TGCGCCAGCAGTCGGACAGGGGGGGGGTCCTACGAGCAGTACTTC.